The present entry profiles one TCR beta chain with its context. Its target is unknown. The record originates from a study of cytomegalovirus exposure and HLA in healthy donors. Study-wide findings and caveats: Researchers reported in a later analysis that a missense DCLRE1C variant was tied to TCR beta V- and J-gene trimming. Cytomegalovirus association was listed for under 200 TCR beta chains. In a later analysis, a genetic analysis reported fewer productive-TCR N-insertions in an Asian-associated ancestry cluster than the cohort average.

The PCR employed 60 Vbeta primers together with 13 Jbeta primers. The repertoire was sequenced with immunoSEQ multiplex PCR; TCRdb's copy has only in-frame clones and lacks some. The sample has roughly 130,000 clones; roughly two thirds are singletons. Germline-derived CDR1 and CDR2 are MGHRA and YSYEKL. This CDR3 has 15 amino acids. The junction had 4 bases not matched to a gene; V was cut back by 4 bases and J by 2 bases. The sample taken for sequencing was PBMCs. This clonotype originated in a male donor in good health and CMV-seronegative. The J gene is TRBJ1-2, the V gene TRBV4-1, with TRBD1 identical over 10 bases. The CDR3 region is CASSRPGQGNYGYTF. Written as DNA, the CDR3 is TGCGCCAGCAGCCGCCCGGGACAGGGGAACTATGGCTACACCTTC.